This TCR beta chain came from a study of shared clonotypes between healthy human individuals. Overall study: Each donor's CD4 naive and CD4 memory cells filled three plates apiece, CD8 naive two, and CD8 memory one.

Profiled with immunoSEQ multiplex PCR; TCRdb holds only in-frame clones, not every one. The sample holds about 1.1 million clones, 78% seen once. This clone was seen once. V dropped 2 bases and J dropped 7 bases, with 18 bases sitting between them. Germline V lookup: CDR1 SGHVS, CDR2 FNYEAQ. The length of the CDR3 is 16 residues. The sample comprised memory CD4+ T cells from PBMCs. Stated subset: CD45RA-negative fraction. The TCR originated in a man aged 18-30 years in good health. Some clones in this sample may be carry-over from other donors' samples. V and J are TRBV7-6 and TRBJ2-1, with a possible D match to TRBD2 (5 bases). CDR3 DNA sequence: TGTGCCAGCAGCTTAAGGTCTAGCACCACGGGGAATGAGCAGTTCTTC. It codes for CASSLRSSTTGNEQFF.